This T cell receptor (beta chain) was observed in a study of shared clonotypes between healthy human individuals. Broader study findings: Generally, naive subsets came out with larger estimated richness than memory subsets. When compared with the clonotypes that were shared by all four sorted-subset donors, the non-shared clonotypes turned out to have lower generation probabilities.

The J segment lost 2 bases and the V segment lost 3 bases, leaving 10 bases of the junction unmatched. The germline V gene has CDR1 MGHRA and CDR2 YSYEKL. The CDR3 sequence is 17 residues long. Only Caucasian adults living in Nashville, Tennessee served as donors. Original methodology: ImmunoSEQ yielded junction-only sequences lacking quality scores, so filtering differed. Assay used: immunoSEQ multiplex PCR; TCRdb lists only in-frame clones, some missing. The V and J calls and clone size were taken over from that table, and D and trimming were inferred from the DNA. The repertoire consists of 2 million to 2.5 million clones, with 85% to 95% occurring once and the leading ten covering 0.13%. As to this clone: Its antigen is as yet unknown.

Specimen: naive CD4+ T cells sorted from blood. Indicated subset: CD45RA+ positively selected. This chain joins TRBV4-1 and TRBJ2-3; the match to TRBD2 covers 8 bases. The sequence came from a man between 18 and 29 years old in good health. CDR3 region: CASSQYGGGKDTDTQYF. CDR3 nucleotide sequence: TGCGCCAGCAGCCAGTACGGCGGGGGGAAGGACACAGATACGCAGTATTTT.